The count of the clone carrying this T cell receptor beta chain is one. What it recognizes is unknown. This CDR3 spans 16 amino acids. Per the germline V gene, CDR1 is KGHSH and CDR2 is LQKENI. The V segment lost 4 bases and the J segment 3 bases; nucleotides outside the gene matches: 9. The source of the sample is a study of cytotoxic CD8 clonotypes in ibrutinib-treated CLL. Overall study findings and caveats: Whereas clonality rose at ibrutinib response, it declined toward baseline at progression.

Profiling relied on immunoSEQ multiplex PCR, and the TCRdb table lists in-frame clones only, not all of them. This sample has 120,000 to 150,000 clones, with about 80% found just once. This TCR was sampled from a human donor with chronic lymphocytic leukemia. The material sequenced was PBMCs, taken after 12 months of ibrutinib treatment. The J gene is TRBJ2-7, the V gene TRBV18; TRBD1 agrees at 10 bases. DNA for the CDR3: TGTGCCAGCTCACTAATCCGGGACAGGGGAAACTACGAGCAGTACTTC. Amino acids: CASSLIRDRGNYEQYF.